Listed here is a single T cell receptor (beta chain). Its target is unknown. This record comes from a study of T cell responses to AZD1222 COVID-19 vaccine. Study-level findings and limits: In all cases, repertoires were sampled only after the peak T cell response. Only a handful of AZD1222 recipients, several in all, had baseline seropositivity.

Germline V lookup: CDR1 ENHRY, CDR2 SYGVKD. V shed 4 bases, J shed 4 bases, and the junction held 10 bases outside the gene matches. CDR3 length: 16 amino acids. The data were produced by immunoSEQ multiplex PCR, yet TCRdb's version contains in-frame clones alone and is incomplete. The sample lists about 60,000 clones, 75% to 90% occurring once. The chain employs TRBV10-3 and TRBJ2-1; 7 bases agree with TRBD2. The sequenced sample was peripheral blood, obtained on day 0 of MenACWY control vaccination. This clonotype originated in an adult in good health. This chain's CDR3 is CAISGGGTRGYNEQFF. CDR3 nucleotide sequence: TGTGCCATCAGTGGGGGAGGGACCCGGGGGTACAATGAGCAGTTCTTC.